Sequencing of this T cell receptor (beta chain) was carried out in a study of PD-1 blockade in mismatch repair-deficient tumors. On the study more broadly: Patients had approximately 11 mismatch repair-deficient cancer types and were previously treated and progressing.

Germline-derived CDR1 and CDR2 are SGDLS and YYNGEE. Trimming took 1 base from V and 6 from J; bases not matched to a gene: 8. The CDR3 consists of 17 residues. The study's findings and limits: Tumor-resident clones, often absent from pretreatment blood, expanded after pembrolizumab and then contracted.

A few pembrolizumab responders had their TCRs sequenced. A remark on this clone: Its specificity is not known.

Data came from immunoSEQ multiplex PCR; TCRdb stores just in-frame clones and leaves some out. The sample holds under 150,000 clones, approximately 86% seen once. The sequence was obtained from an adult with mismatch repair-deficient cancer. The sequencing here drew on peripheral blood, taken 44 weeks after starting pembrolizumab. The chain is built from TRBV9 and TRBJ2-2; 11 bases are a match to TRBD2. The CDR3, as DNA: TGTGCCAGCAGCGTATTAGCAACTAGCGGGAGCGCCGGGGAGCTGTTTTTT. It yields the protein CASSVLATSGSAGELFF.